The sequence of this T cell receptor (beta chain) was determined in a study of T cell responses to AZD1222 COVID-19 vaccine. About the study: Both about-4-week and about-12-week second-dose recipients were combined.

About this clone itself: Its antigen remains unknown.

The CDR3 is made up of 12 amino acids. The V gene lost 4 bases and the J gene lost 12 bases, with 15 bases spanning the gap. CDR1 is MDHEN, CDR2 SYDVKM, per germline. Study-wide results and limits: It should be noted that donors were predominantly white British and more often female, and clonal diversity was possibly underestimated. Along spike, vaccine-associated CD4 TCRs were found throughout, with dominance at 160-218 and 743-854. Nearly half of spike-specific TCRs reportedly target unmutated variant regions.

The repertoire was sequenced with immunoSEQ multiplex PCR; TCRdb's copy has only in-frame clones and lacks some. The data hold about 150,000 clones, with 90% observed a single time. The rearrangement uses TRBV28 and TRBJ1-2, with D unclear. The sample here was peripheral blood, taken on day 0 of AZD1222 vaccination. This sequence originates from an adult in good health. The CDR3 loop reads CASSSIWTADTF. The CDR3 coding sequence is TGTGCCAGCAGTTCAATTTGGACCGCGGACACCTTC.